Below are 10 T cell receptor beta chains sequenced from a single sample in a study of T cells in women clearing cervical HPV infection. Clones were sequenced by immunoSEQ multiplex PCR, and TCRdb holds only the in-frame ones, with some missing. The listing records about 30,000 clones. Material for sequencing was blood buffy coat. The receptors come from a woman aged 18 to 69 with a cervical HPV16 infection that either progressed to CIN3+ or cleared (not recorded which).

Details on this clone: Sequencing ends 3 residues short of the CDR3 end; the germline J gene provides the rest. The V and J genes are TRBV20-1 and TRBJ2-7; TRBD2 might be the D (6 bases). Trimming shortened V by 3 bases and J by 4 bases, and 16 bases separated the two germline ends. Looked up from germline, CDR1 is DFQATT and CDR2 is SNEGSKA (reference sequence). The CDR3 consists of 14 residues. The CDR3 protein is CSARTSLSGYEQYF. Incomplete CDR3 DNA: TGCAGTGCTAGGACTAGTTTGTCGGGGTACGAG.

Points on this clone: The read halts 3 residues ahead of the CDR3 end, with the missing end drawn from the germline J gene. The chain links TRBV7-9 to TRBJ2-2; D perhaps matches TRBD1 (6 bases). CDR1 is SEHNR and CDR2 is FQNEAQ in the germline V gene (reference sequence). The CDR3 has 14 residues. CDR3 loop: CASSAQGVSEKLFF. The sequenced CDR3 bases are TGTGCCAGCAGCGCACAGGGCGTGAGTGAAAAG.

The CDR3 protein is CASSFRDRGHYEQYF. The covered CDR3 bases are TGTGCCAGCAGCTTCCGGGACAGGGGTCACTACGAG. This sequence joins TRBV5-8 and TRBJ2-7; 10 bases are a match to TRBD1. The CDR3 end falls 3 residues outside the read, so it is completed with the germline J gene. CDR3 length: 15 residues. Trimming took 2 bases from V and 3 from J; bases not matched to a gene: 5. Germline V gene data show CDR1 as SGHTS and CDR2 as YDEGEE. The full variable domain, rest sourced from reference TRBV5-8 and TRBJ2-7, is EAGVTQSPTHLIKTRGQQATLRCSPISGHTSVYWYQQALGLGLQFLLWYDEGEERNRGNFPPRFSGRQFPNYSSELNVNALELEDSALYLCASSFRDRGHYEQYFGPGTRLTVT.

Details on this clone: The missing CDR3 end, 3 residues past where the read stops, is filled in from the germline J gene. V usage is TRBV6-1 and J usage is TRBJ1-2, with D tentatively TRBD1 (5 bases). The V and J ends lost 2 bases and 5 bases respectively, with 12 bases between them. The CDR3 is 14 residues long. Germline CDR1 and CDR2: MNHNS and SASEGT. CDR3 loop: CASSEIGRVYGYTF. The CDR3 DNA, read in part, is TGTGCCAGCAGTGAAATCGGCAGGGTTTATGGC.

Of note for this clone: The CDR3 goes on 3 residues after the read ends, and that part is filled in from the germline J gene. The chain carries TRBV6-2 or TRBV6-3 and TRBJ1-5; 7 positions agree with TRBD1. V lost 6 bases, J lost 4 bases, and 9 bases stayed unmatched. The germline CDR1 and CDR2 sequences are MNHEY and SVGEGT. The CDR3 loop spans 15 amino acids. The DNA read from the CDR3 is TGTGCCAGCAGGGGCTCAGGGGGGCCGAATCAGCCC. Its protein is CASRGSGGPNQP. The entire CDR3 protein is CASRGSGGPNQPQHF.

Worth noting for this clone: The read comes to an end 3 residues before the CDR3 does, leaving the germline J gene to fill in the end. The chain links TRBV6-1 to TRBJ2-2, with TRBD1 identical over 9 bases. There are 17 residues in the CDR3. CDR1 and CDR2 from the germline V gene are MNHNS and SASEGT. The DNA read from the CDR3 is TGTGCCAGCAGGGAAATCCGGGACAGGGTAAAAGGGTCACCG. The encoded protein is CASREIRDRVKGSP. The whole CDR3 reads CASREIRDRVKGSPLFF.

Note on this clone: At one end, the junction sequence differs from germline, possibly due to a read error. The read stops 3 residues short of the end of the CDR3; the missing end is completed from the germline J gene. The V call is TRBV7-2, the J call TRBJ2-7, with 15 positions matching TRBD2. CDR3 length equals 18 residues. Looked up from germline, CDR1 is SGHTA and CDR2 is FQGNSA. The covered CDR3 bases are TGTGCCAGCAGTTTAGCCGGACTAGCGGGAGGGAGGATCTACGAG. Protein: CASSLAGLAGGRIYE. The complete CDR3 reads CASSLAGLAGGRIYEQYF.

Of note for this clone: The observed sequence ends 3 residues before the CDR3 terminus, with the missing tail filled in from the germline J gene. The V and J genes are TRBV5-1 and TRBJ1-5; TRBD1 is a possible D gene (6 bases). The CDR3 sequence is 13 residues long. Germline CDR1 reads SGHRS; CDR2 reads YFSETQ. V was pared by 4 bases and J by 7 bases, with 12 bases between. CDR3 DNA, as far as it was read: TGCGCCAGCAGCCTGGACAGCCGACAGCCC. Translation: CASSLDSRQP. The entire CDR3 sequence reads CASSLDSRQPQHF.

Note on this clone: The read stops 3 residues short of the end of the CDR3; the missing end is completed from the germline J gene. The gene calls are TRBV6-1 and TRBJ2-7; possible D gene TRBD2, 6 bases. V shed 4 bases and J shed 3 bases, with 13 bases lying between them. Per the germline V gene, CDR1 is MNHNS and CDR2 is SASEGT. The CDR3 sequence is 14 residues long. The covered CDR3 bases are TGTGCCAGCAGTGGCCCTGGGGGGAGCTACGAG. Encoded protein: CASSGPGGSYE. The whole CDR3 protein reads CASSGPGGSYEQYF.

Of note for this clone: The CDR3 end lies 3 residues beyond the end of the read and is filled in from the germline J gene. The V call is TRBV5-1, the J call TRBJ2-2; 9 bases map to TRBD1. The CDR3 consists of 14 residues. Looked up from germline, CDR1 is SGHRS and CDR2 is YFSETQ. The junction had 4 bases not matched to a gene; V was cut back by 3 bases and J by 7 bases. CDR3 DNA (partial): TGCGCCAGCAGCTCGGGACAGGGCGGCGGGGAG. Amino acids: CASSSGQGGGE. The complete CDR3 protein is CASSSGQGGGELFF.